This TCR beta chain emerged from a study of T cell repertoires in cytomegalovirus infection. In the study overall: Matching HLA type and CMV infection were both indicated by public TCR beta signatures.

TCRdb reprocessed the reads via MiXCR and lists one record per CDR3 protein. The table includes 250,000 to 300,000 distinct CDR3 sequences, about 26% detected once. The V segment lost 4 bases and the J segment 6 bases; nucleotides outside the gene matches: 7. This CDR3 is 15 amino acids long. The germline V gene has CDR1 SGHNT and CDR2 YYREEE (reference sequence). This TCR came from a human donor in good health (CMV status not recorded). Some clones in this sample may be carry-over from other donors' samples. The sample was PBMCs. The rearrangement joins TRBV5-4 to TRBJ2-2; 9 bases map to TRBD1. CDR3 region: CASSPADRGSGELFF. In DNA form, the CDR3 reads TGTGCCAGCAGCCCCGCCGACAGGGGGTCCGGGGAGCTGTTTTTT.